Each of the 2 T cell receptor beta chains below was sequenced from the same sample in a study of early T cells in non-severe SARS-CoV-2 infection. Each CDR3 protein gets one entry after TCRdb re-called the 5' RACE reads with MiXCR. This sample has tens of thousands of distinct CDR3 sequences, with around 8% found just once. The sequenced material came from whole blood. These receptors were collected from an adult who was a healthcare worker with PCR-confirmed SARS-CoV-2 infection or an uninfected control (not recorded which).

This clonotype was detected ten times or more. The chain uses TRBV6-5 and TRBJ2-2, with 13 bases lining up with TRBD2. From germline, CDR1 is MNHEY and CDR2 SVGAGI. The CDR3 runs 15 residues. Trimming took 5 bases from V and 5 from J; bases not matched to a gene: 2. In DNA, the CDR3 is TGTGCCAGCAGTAAGGGACTAGCGGGGACCGGGGAGCTGTTTTTT. Residues: CASSKGLAGTGELFF.

This clonotype was counted a few times. The rearrangement joins TRBV7-8 to TRBJ2-7; 10 nucleotides line up with TRBD2. Germline V gene data show CDR1 as SGHVS and CDR2 as FQNEAQ. The ends lost 4 bases at V and 1 base at J; junction bases unmatched: 4. The length of the CDR3 is 15 residues. The chain's CDR3 is CASSSGLALSYEQYF. The DNA of the CDR3 is TGTGCCAGCAGCTCGGGACTAGCGTTATCCTACGAGCAGTACTTC.